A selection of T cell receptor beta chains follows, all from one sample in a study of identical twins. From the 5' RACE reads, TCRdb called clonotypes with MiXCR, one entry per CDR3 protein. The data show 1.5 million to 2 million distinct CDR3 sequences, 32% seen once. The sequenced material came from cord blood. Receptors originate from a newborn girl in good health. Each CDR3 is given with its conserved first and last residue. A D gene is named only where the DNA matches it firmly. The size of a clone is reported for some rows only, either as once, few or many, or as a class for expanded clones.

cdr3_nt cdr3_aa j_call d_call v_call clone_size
TGTGCCAGCAGCGTAGACGCGGGAGGGGCAGATACGCAGTATTTT CASSVDAGGADTQYF TRBJ2-3 TRBD2 TRBV9 .
TGCGCCAGCAGCCAAGATAATGCCAGGGGGTCCTACGAGCAGTACTTC CASSQDNARGSYEQYF TRBJ2-7 TRBD1 TRBV4-1 few
TGTGCCACCACGGGACTACCCTACAATGAGCAGTTCTTC CATTGLPYNEQFF TRBJ2-1 TRBD2 TRBV24-1 .
TGTGCCAGCAGGAAACAGGGTGGAAGAGAGACCCAGTACTTC CASRKQGGRETQYF TRBJ2-5 . TRBV25-1 .
TGTGCCAGCAGTCCCGACCTGGGGGATACGCAGTATTTT CASSPDLGDTQYF TRBJ2-3 . TRBV12-3/TRBV12-4 few
TGTGCCAGCAGCCTCGGATGGACAGGGGTCGAAAAACTGTTTTTT CASSLGWTGVEKLFF TRBJ1-4 TRBD1 TRBV5-6 many
TGTGCCAGCAGCGTAGATCAAGCGGGAGGTGAAGAGACCCAGTACTTC CASSVDQAGGEETQYF TRBJ2-5 TRBD2 TRBV9 few
TGTGCCAGCAGCTTAGGGCGACTGGGGGGACTAGCCTGGAGCTCCTACGAGCAGTACTTC CASSLGRLGGLAWSSYEQYF TRBJ2-7 TRBD2 TRBV7-9 .
TGTGCCAGCACCTCCTTGGGGCTCTCCTACAATGAGCAGTTCTTC CASTSLGLSYNEQFF TRBJ2-1 . TRBV28 .
TGTGCCAGCAGTGAACGGGAGGGTCAGCCCCAGCATTTT CASSEREGQPQHF TRBJ1-5 . TRBV25-1 few
TGCAGCCTCGGGACAGGGGGCAATGGCTACACCTTC CSLGTGGNGYTF TRBJ1-2 TRBD1 TRBV29-1 many
TGCGCCAGCAGCTTGGGAGGCAGAAATTCACCCCTCCACTTT CASSLGGRNSPLHF TRBJ1-6 . TRBV5-1 .
TGTGCCAGCAGTGGAGGGGAAAAACTGTTTTTT CASSGGEKLFF TRBJ1-4 . TRBV12-3/TRBV12-4 many
TGTGTCTGCGTCGTAGATGTGGCTGCTGGCACAGATACGCAGTATTTT CVCVVDVAAGTDTQYF TRBJ2-3 . TRBV5-4 .
TGTGCCAGCATCGGCCCACTAGGCTCCAATGAGCAGTTCTTC CASIGPLGSNEQFF TRBJ2-1 . TRBV5-4 .
TGTGCCAGCAGTTTTGCTAGCGGGGGACACAATGAGCAGTTCTTC CASSFASGGHNEQFF TRBJ2-1 TRBD2 TRBV27 few
TGCAGTGCTAGAGTACTAGCGGGAGAAGTCAGGGATGAGCAGTTCTTC CSARVLAGEVRDEQFF TRBJ2-1 TRBD2 TRBV20-1 .
TGTGCCAGCAGTTACTCCCCTCCAGGGAGAAGTGGCTACACCTTC CASSYSPPGRSGYTF TRBJ1-2 . TRBV6-5 .
TGTGCCAGCAGCTTAGCGGGACAACGTGGCTACACCTTC CASSLAGQRGYTF TRBJ1-2 . TRBV11-2 .
TGTGCCAGCAGTTACCCCAGGGGCGTCATGAACACTGAAGCTTTCTTT CASSYPRGVMNTEAFF TRBJ1-1 . TRBV6-2/TRBV6-3 .
TGTGCCAGCAGCTTAGAGGTTCGCGACGAGCAGTACTTC CASSLEVRDEQYF TRBJ2-7 . TRBV7-2 .
TGTGCCATCAGGGGCCCTATGAACACTGAAGCTTTCTTT CAIRGPMNTEAFF TRBJ1-1 . TRBV10-3 many
TGTGCCAGCAGCGTAATCTCGGGCGCTGCCCTCTACGAGCAGTACTTC CASSVISGAALYEQYF TRBJ2-7 . TRBV9 .